This entry features one TCR beta chain sequence. Antigen: not known. These data originate in a study of vaccination effects on CD4 cells after COVID-19. The method was immunoSEQ multiplex PCR; TCRdb's version includes in-frame clones alone and lacks a portion of them. The sample shows tens of thousands of clones, around 76% of them seen only once. Expansion of antigen-specific CD4+ T cells with viral peptide pools was carried out by the ViraFEST assay before sequencing. At the end of 9 to 11 days of culture, CD4+ T cells were isolated. Vaccine recipients, nucleocapsid antibody negative, had no prior SARS-CoV-2 infection. Per germline, CDR1 LGHDT and CDR2 YNNKEL (reference sequence). The CDR3 totals 12 residues. V shed 1 base and J shed 5 bases, with 3 bases lying between them.

Source: CD4+ T cells from PBMCs cultured with HCoV-OC43 spike peptides, taken before COVID-19 vaccination. Sample subset: HCoV-OC43 spike overlapping peptide pool stimulation. The chain is built from TRBV3-1 (or the pseudogene TRBV3-2) and TRBJ1-5, with D unclear. The TCR sequence derives from a human donor who received a COVID-19 vaccine. For the CDR3, the DNA is TGTGCCAGCAGCCAAGGGGATCAGCCCCAGCATTTT. It specifies CASSQGDQPQHF.